One and the same sample provided the 8 T cell receptor beta chains below, sequenced in a study of T cell responses to AZD1222 COVID-19 vaccine. The assay was immunoSEQ multiplex PCR, and TCRdb's table has in-frame clones only and misses some. Of tens of thousands of clones in the sample, around 85% were seen once. Sequencing used peripheral blood, obtained 28 days after the second AZD1222 dose. These receptors all stem from an adult who received the AZD1222 COVID-19 vaccine.

The chain recombines TRBV2 with TRBJ2-3; D might be TRBD2 (7 bases). This CDR3 comprises 15 residues. V was clipped by 6 bases and J by 0 bases, with 13 bases between them. Germline V gives CDR1 SNHLY, CDR2 FYNNEI. The CDR3 loop reads CASRGAGDSTDTQYF. CDR3 sequence (DNA): TGTGCCAGCAGGGGGGCGGGGGATAGCACAGATACGCAGTATTTT. Variable domain in full (rest from reference TRBV2 and TRBJ2-3): EPEVTQTPSHQVTQMGQEVILRCVPISNHLYFYWYRQILGQKVEFLVSFYNNEISEKSEIFDDQFSVERPDGSNFTLKIRSTKLEDSAMYFCASRGAGDSTDTQYFGPGTRLTVL.

The rearrangement links TRBV29-1 to TRBJ1-2; weak D call: TRBD1 (5 bases). Germline CDR1 SQVTM, CDR2 ANQGSEA. Deletions cut 2 bases from V and 3 bases from J, with 16 bases between. The CDR3 totals 15 residues. CDR3: CSVERQGGSDYGYTF. The CDR3 DNA reads as TGCAGCGTTGAACGGCAGGGAGGCAGTGACTATGGCTACACCTTC.

The rearrangement links TRBV6-5 to TRBJ2-3; no firm D call. This CDR3 comprises 15 residues. Germline V gives CDR1 MNHEY, CDR2 SVGAGI. Deletions cut 6 bases from V and 4 bases from J, with 17 bases between. The CDR3 DNA is TGTGCCAGCAGCCGATCACAAGGATCGTCAGATACGCAGTATTTT. It encodes CASSRSQGSSDTQYF.

This chain's CDR3 is CASSPQGRFSEAFF. CDR3 in DNA: TGTGCCAGCAGTCCCCAGGGGAGGTTTTCTGAAGCTTTCTTT. This chain uses TRBV6-5 with TRBJ1-1, with D possibly matching TRBD1 (6 bases). Between the trimmed V and J ends, which lost 5 bases and 6 bases, there was a span of 16 bases. The CDR3 contains 14 residues. In germline, CDR1 is MNHEY, CDR2 SVGAGI.

The chain combines TRBV12-3 or TRBV12-4 with TRBJ1-5, with D perhaps TRBD1 (5 bases). Trimming stripped 8 bases from V and 3 bases from J, with 11 bases between. The CDR3 has 13 residues. DNA of the CDR3: TGTGCCAGCGTCCGGGACTCCAATCAGCCCCAGCATTTT. This translates into CASVRDSNQPQHF.

The rearrangement joins TRBV6-5 to TRBJ2-7; D gene uncertain. The CDR3 extends over 13 amino acids. CDR1 is MNHEY and CDR2 is SVGAGI in the germline V gene. Trimming removed 6 bases at V and 6 bases at J, with 15 bases between. The CDR3 here is CASRDGHLTEQYF. The CDR3 nucleotides read TGTGCCAGCAGGGACGGGCATTTAACCGAGCAGTACTTC.

Concerning this clone itself: Other DNA sequences from this sample encode an identical CDR3 as well. The chain has TRBV27 and TRBJ1-5, with D possibly being TRBD1 (5 bases). This CDR3 spans 13 amino acids. The V and J ends lost 6 bases and 3 bases respectively, with 9 bases between them. Germline V lookup: CDR1 MNHEY, CDR2 SMNVEV (reference sequence). The CDR3 is CASSLGTNQPQHF. As DNA, the CDR3 is TGTGCCAGCAGCTTGGGGACCAATCAGCCCCAGCATTTT.

The chain has TRBV9 and TRBJ2-7, with TRBD2 matching 13 bases. The V segment lost 3 bases and the J segment 0 bases; nucleotides outside the gene matches: 9. Germline CDR1 reads SGDLS; CDR2 reads YYNGEE. This CDR3 has 18 amino acids. CDR3 in amino acids: CASSAGLAGLGSSYEQYF. CDR3 nucleotide sequence: TGTGCCAGCAGCGCGGGACTAGCGGGATTGGGTAGCTCCTACGAGCAGTACTTC.